These 8 T cell receptor beta chains came from one sample sequenced in a study of a mutant IDH1 vaccine in newly diagnosed glioma (dated by TCRdb to the early 2020s). Libraries were constructed by the immunoSEQ multiplex PCR assay. TCRdb provides this immuneACCESS table in a form limited to in-frame rearrangements. Some clones are lacking; in checked studies, under half of them reflect an unresolved V gene, and why the rest are absent is not known. The sample table shows approximately 60,000 clones, and over 80% are seen once. 3.2% of the sample is taken by the ten largest. These receptors have no identified antigens. The sample's time point label, in plain terms: week 47, end of study. A 20-mer mutant IDH1 peptide at 300 micrograms in Montanide made up each vaccine dose, which was injected subcutaneously together with topical imiquimod. The material sequenced was PBMCs, taken from a glioma patient whose treatment included an IDH1 peptide vaccine. The receptor source for this set is a woman aged 50 to 60 with glioma.

CDR3 protein: CASSTKDSDEAFF. The CDR3 DNA reads as TGTGCCAGCAGCACTAAGGACAGTGATGAAGCTTTCTTT. The chain uses TRBV7-2 and TRBJ1-1; TRBD1 is a possible D gene (6 bases). V was clipped by 5 bases and J by 7 bases, with 14 bases between them. This CDR3 is built from 13 residues. CDR1 is SGHTA and CDR2 is FQGNSA in the germline V gene.

The chain joins TRBV9 to TRBJ1-2; tentative D call: TRBD1 (5 bases). The V end was cut by 3 bases, the J end by 6 bases, with 15 bases between. The CDR3 is 14 residues long. The germline V gene has CDR1 SGDLS and CDR2 YYNGEE. DNA for the CDR3: TGTGCCAGCAGCGCAAGACAGCCGGCAGATGGCTACACCTTC. Encoded protein: CASSARQPADGYTF. The variable domain in full, with the rest retrieved from reference TRBV9 and TRBJ1-2, is DSGVTQTPKHLITATGQRVTLRCSPRSGDLSVYWYQQSLDQGLQFLIQYYNGEERAKGNILERFSAQQFPDLHSELNLSSLELGDSALYFCASSARQPADGYTFGSGTRLTVV.

The chain recombines TRBV5-1 with TRBJ2-7; TRBD1 is a possible D gene (5 bases). Trimming shortened V by 1 base and J by 5 bases, and 7 bases separated the two germline ends. This CDR3 is built from 12 residues. Germline V gene data show CDR1 as SGHRS and CDR2 as YFSETQ. The CDR3 DNA reads TGCGCCAGCAGCTTGACAGGCAACGAGCAGTACTTC. Amino acid sequence: CASSLTGNEQYF.

This rearrangement joins TRBV7-8 to TRBJ1-1; D is ambiguous. The germline V gene encodes CDR1 SGHVS and CDR2 FQNEAQ. Trimming stripped 8 bases from V and 3 bases from J, with 19 bases between. The CDR3 consists of 15 residues. The CDR3 DNA is TGTGCCAGCCTCAGGATTCGGAGGGAAGACACTGAAGCTTTCTTT. Amino acid sequence: CASLRIRREDTEAFF.

This sequence joins TRBV5-8 and TRBJ2-5; maybe TRBD2 (6 bases). The CDR3 is 13 residues long. Trimming stripped 6 bases from V and 3 bases from J, with 12 bases between. Germline CDR1 reads SGHTS; CDR2 reads YDEGEE. This CDR3 reads CASINWGEETQYF. In DNA form, the CDR3 reads TGTGCCAGCATCAATTGGGGGGAAGAGACCCAGTACTTC.

V usage is TRBV7-9 and J usage is TRBJ1-1; D is undetermined. Trimming left V 5 bases short and J 3 bases short, with 7 bases between. This CDR3 has 12 residues. CDR1 and CDR2 (germline): SEHNR, FQNEAQ (reference sequence). The CDR3: CASSPSYTEAFF. DNA for the CDR3: TGTGCCAGCAGCCCCTCTTACACTGAAGCTTTCTTT.

The chain joins TRBV6-1 to TRBJ1-2; D may be TRBD1 (6 bases). This CDR3 is built from 15 residues. Trimming cost V 1 base and J 4 bases, with 13 bases left between them. Germline CDR1 reads MNHNS; CDR2 reads SASEGT. In nucleotides, the CDR3 is TGTGCCAGCAGTGAAGTGCCGGGGGCGGGCTATGGCTACACCTTC. It yields the protein CASSEVPGAGYGYTF.

J is TRBJ2-7 and V is TRBV18, with TRBD1 as a possible D gene (6 bases). There are 14 residues in the CDR3. Germline CDR1 is KGHSH and CDR2 is LQKENI. V lost 0 bases to trimming and J lost 2 bases, with 8 bases between them. Here the CDR3 DNA reads TGTGCCAGCTCACCACCTACAGGGACCTACGAGCAGTACTTC. As protein: CASSPPTGTYEQYF.